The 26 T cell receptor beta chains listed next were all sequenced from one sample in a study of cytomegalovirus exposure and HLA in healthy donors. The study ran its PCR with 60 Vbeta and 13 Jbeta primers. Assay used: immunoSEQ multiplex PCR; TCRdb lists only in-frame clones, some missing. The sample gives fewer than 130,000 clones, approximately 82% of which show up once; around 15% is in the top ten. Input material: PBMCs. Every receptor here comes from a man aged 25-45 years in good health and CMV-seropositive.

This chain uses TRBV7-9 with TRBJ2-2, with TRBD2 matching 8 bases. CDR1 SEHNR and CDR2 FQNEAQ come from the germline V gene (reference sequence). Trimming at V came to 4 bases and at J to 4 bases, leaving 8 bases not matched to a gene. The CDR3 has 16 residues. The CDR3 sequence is CASSSGGGSGTGELFF. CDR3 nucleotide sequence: TGTGCCAGCAGCTCCGGGGGGGGCTCGGGCACCGGGGAGCTGTTTTTT. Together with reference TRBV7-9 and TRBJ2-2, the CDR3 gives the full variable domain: DTGVSQNPRHKITKRGQNVTFRCDPISEHNRLYWYRQTLGQGPEFLTYFQNEAQLEKSRLLSDRFSAERPKGSFSTLEIQRTEQGDSAMYLCASSSGGGSGTGELFFGEGSRLTVL.

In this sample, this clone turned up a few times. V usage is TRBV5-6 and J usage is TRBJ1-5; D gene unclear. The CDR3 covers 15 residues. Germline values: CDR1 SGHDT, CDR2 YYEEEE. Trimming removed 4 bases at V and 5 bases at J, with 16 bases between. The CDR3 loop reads CASSDGPRGDQPQHF. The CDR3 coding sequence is TGTGCCAGCAGCGATGGGCCCCGGGGAGATCAGCCCCAGCATTTT.

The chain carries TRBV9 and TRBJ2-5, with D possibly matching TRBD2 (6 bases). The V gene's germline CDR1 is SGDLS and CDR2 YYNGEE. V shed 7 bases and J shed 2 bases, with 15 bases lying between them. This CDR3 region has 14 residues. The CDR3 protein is CASGGEASQETQYF. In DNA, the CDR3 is TGTGCCAGCGGAGGGGAGGCCAGTCAAGAGACCCAGTACTTC. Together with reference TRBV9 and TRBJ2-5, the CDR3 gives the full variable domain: DSGVTQTPKHLITATGQRVTLRCSPRSGDLSVYWYQQSLDQGLQFLIQYYNGEERAKGNILERFSAQQFPDLHSELNLSSLELGDSALYFCASGGEASQETQYFGPGTRLLVL.

The CDR3 region is CASSPNAGGTEAFF. The CDR3, as DNA: TGTGCCAGCTCACCCAATGCGGGGGGCACTGAAGCTTTCTTT. The chain combines TRBV18 with TRBJ1-1; weak D call: TRBD1 (5 bases). The V gene lost 3 bases and the J gene lost 4 bases, with 12 bases spanning the gap. CDR3 length equals 14 residues. Germline loops: CDR1 KGHSH, CDR2 LQKENI.

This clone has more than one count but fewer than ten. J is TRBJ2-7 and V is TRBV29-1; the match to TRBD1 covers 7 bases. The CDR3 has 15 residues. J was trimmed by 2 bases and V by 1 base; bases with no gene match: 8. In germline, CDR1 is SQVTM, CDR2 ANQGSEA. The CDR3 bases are TGCAGCGTTGAAGTGGACAGGTCGATGACCTACGAGCAGTACTTC. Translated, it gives CSVEVDRSMTYEQYF.

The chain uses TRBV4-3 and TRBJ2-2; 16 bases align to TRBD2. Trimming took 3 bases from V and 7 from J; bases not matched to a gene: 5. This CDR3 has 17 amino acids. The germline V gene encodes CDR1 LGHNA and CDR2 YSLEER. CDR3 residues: CASSHGTSGGANGELFF. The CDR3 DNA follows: TGCGCCAGCAGCCATGGGACTAGCGGGGGGGCTAACGGGGAGCTGTTTTTT.

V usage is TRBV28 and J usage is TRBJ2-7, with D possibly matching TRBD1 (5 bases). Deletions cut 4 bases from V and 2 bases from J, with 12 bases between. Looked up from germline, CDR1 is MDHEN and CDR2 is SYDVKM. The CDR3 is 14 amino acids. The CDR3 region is CASSSWTITYEQYF. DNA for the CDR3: TGTGCCAGCAGTTCCTGGACAATTACCTACGAGCAGTACTTC. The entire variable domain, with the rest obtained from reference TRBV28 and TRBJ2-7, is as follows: DVKVTQSSRYLVKRTGEKVFLECVQDMDHENMFWYRQDPGLGLRLIYFSYDVKMKEKGDIPEGYSVSREKKERFSLILESASTNQTSMYLCASSSWTITYEQYFGPGTRLTVT.

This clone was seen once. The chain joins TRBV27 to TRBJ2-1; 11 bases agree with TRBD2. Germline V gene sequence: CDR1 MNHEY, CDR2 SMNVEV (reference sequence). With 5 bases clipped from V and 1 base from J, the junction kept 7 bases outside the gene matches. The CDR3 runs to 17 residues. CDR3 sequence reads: CASSPSLAGASYNEQFF. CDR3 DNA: TGTGCCAGCAGTCCGTCACTAGCGGGGGCTTCCTACAATGAGCAGTTCTTC.

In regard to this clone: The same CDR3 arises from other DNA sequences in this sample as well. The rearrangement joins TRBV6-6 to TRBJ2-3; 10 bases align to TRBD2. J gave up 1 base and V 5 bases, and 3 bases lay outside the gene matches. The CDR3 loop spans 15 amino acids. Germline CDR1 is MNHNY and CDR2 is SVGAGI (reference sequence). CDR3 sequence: CASSPGLAGTDTQYF. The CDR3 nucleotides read TGTGCCAGCAGTCCCGGACTAGCGGGCACAGATACGCAGTATTTT.

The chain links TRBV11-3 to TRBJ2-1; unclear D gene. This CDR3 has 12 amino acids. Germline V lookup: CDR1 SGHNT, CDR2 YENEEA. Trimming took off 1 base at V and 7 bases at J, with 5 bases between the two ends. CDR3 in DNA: TGTGCCAGCAGCTTAGTTGCGAATGAGCAGTTCTTC. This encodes CASSLVANEQFF.

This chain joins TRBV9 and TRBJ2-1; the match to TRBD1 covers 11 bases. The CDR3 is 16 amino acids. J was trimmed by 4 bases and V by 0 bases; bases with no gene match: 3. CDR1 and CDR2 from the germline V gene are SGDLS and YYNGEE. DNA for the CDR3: TGTGCCAGCAGCGTAGAAGGGACAGGGGGTTACAATGAGCAGTTCTTC. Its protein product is CASSVEGTGGYNEQFF.

CDR3 sequence: CASSLAATGIGYTF. CDR3 in DNA: TGTGCCAGCAGCTTAGCTGCCACAGGGATTGGCTACACCTTC. V usage is TRBV7-2 and J usage is TRBJ1-2, with D perhaps TRBD1 (6 bases). CDR1 is SGHTA and CDR2 is FQGNSA in the germline V gene. This CDR3 is built from 14 residues. V was shortened by 0 bases and J by 7 bases, with 12 bases between the two germline ends.

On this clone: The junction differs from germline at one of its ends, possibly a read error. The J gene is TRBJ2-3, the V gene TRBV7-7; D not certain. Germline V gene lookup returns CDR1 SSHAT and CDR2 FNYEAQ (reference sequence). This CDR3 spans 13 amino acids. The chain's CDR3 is CASSLILTDTQYF. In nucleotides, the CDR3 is TGTGCTAGCAGCTTAATTCTCACAGATACGCAGTATTTT.

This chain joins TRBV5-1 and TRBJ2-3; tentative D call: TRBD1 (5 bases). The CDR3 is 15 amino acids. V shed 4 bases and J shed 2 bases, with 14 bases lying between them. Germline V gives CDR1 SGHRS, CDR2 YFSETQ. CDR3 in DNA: TGCGCCAGCAGCCCGTGGGGCTACCCCACAGATACGCAGTATTTT. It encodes CASSPWGYPTDTQYF.

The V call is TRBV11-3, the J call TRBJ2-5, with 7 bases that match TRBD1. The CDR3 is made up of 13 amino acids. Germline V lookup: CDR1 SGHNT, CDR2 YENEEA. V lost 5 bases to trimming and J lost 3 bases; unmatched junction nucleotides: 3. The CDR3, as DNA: TGTGCCAGCAGCCTAACAGGGGAAGAGACCCAGTACTTC. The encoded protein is CASSLTGEETQYF.

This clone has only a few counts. The CDR3 protein is CAWSSGGADTEAFF. The CDR3 DNA follows: TGTGCCTGGAGTAGCGGGGGGGCGGACACTGAAGCTTTCTTT. The chain has TRBV30 and TRBJ1-1, with D possibly being TRBD1 (6 bases). This CDR3 contains 14 residues. V was shortened by 2 bases and J by 3 bases, with 13 bases between the two germline ends. CDR1 and CDR2 (germline): GTSNPN, SVGIG (reference sequence). Filled out from reference TRBV30 and TRBJ1-1, the complete variable domain reads SQTIHQWPATLVQPVGSPLSLECTVEGTSNPNLYWYRQAAGRGLQLLFYSVGIGQISSEVPQNLSASRPQDRQFILSSKKLLLSDSGFYLCAWSSGGADTEAFFGQGTRLTVV.

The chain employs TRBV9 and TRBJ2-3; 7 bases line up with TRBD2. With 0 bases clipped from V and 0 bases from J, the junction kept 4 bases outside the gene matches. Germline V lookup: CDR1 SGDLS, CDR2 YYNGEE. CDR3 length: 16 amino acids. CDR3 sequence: CASSVAWRESTDTQYF. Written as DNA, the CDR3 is TGTGCCAGCAGCGTAGCCTGGCGGGAGAGCACAGATACGCAGTATTTT.

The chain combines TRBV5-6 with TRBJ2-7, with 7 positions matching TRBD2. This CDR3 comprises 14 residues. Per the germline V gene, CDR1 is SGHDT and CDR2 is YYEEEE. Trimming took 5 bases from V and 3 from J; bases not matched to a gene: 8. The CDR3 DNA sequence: TGTGCCAGCAGGGGTCCTACGGGGGGCTACGAGCAGTACTTC. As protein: CASRGPTGGYEQYF.

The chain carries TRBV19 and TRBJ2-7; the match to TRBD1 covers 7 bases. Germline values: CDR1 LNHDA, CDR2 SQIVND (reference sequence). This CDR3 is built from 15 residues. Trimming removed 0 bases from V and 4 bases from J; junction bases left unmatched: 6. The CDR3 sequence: CASSIDTTGEYEQYF. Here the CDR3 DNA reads TGTGCCAGTAGTATAGATACTACAGGGGAGTACGAGCAGTACTTC.

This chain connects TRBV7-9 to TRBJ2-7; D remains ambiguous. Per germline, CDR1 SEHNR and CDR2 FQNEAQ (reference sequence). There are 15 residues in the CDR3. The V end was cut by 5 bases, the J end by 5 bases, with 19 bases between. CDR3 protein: CASSPSPRRGHEQYF. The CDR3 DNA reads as TGTGCCAGCAGCCCCTCACCCCGCCGCGGCCACGAGCAGTACTTC.

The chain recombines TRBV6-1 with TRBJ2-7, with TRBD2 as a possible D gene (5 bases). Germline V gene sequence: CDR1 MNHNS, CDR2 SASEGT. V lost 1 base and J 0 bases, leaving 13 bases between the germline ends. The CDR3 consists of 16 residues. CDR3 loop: CASSEVGQRNSYEQYF. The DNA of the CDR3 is TGTGCCAGCAGTGAAGTAGGTCAGCGGAACTCCTACGAGCAGTACTTC.

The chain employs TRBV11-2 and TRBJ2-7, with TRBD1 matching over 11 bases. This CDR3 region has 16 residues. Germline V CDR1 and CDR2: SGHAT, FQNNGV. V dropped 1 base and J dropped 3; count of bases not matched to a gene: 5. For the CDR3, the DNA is TGTGCCAGCAGCTTAGTTGGGGGGACAGGGGGCTACGAGCAGTACTTC. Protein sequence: CASSLVGGTGGYEQYF.

CDR3: CASSEGTSGGQETQYF. CDR3 DNA sequence: TGCGCCAGCAGTGAGGGCACTAGCGGGGGCCAAGAGACCCAGTACTTC. The chain has TRBV10-1 and TRBJ2-5; 11 bases align to TRBD2. V was pared by 2 bases and J by 1 base, with 3 bases of the junction left unmatched. Germline V gives CDR1 WNHNN, CDR2 SYGVQD (reference sequence). This CDR3 has 16 residues.

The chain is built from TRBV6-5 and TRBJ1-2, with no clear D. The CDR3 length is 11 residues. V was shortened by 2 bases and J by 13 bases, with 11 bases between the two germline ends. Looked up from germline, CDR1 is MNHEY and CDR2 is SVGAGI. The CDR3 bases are TGTGCCAGCAGTTACGGGCAGGAGGTCACCTTC. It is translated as CASSYGQEVTF.

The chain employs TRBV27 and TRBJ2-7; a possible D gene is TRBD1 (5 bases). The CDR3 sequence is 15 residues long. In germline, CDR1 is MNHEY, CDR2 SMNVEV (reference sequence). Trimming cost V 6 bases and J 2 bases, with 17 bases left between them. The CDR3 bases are TGTGCCAGCAGCCACGCTGGGGCAAGCCCCTACGAGCAGTACTTC. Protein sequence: CASSHAGASPYEQYF.

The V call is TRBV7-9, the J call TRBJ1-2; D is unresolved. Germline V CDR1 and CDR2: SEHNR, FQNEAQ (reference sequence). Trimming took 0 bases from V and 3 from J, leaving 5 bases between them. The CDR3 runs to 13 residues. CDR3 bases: TGTGCCAGCAGCTTAGCGACTCACTATGGCTACACCTTC. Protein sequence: CASSLATHYGYTF. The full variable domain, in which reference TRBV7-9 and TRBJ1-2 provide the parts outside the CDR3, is DTGVSQNPRHKITKRGQNVTFRCDPISEHNRLYWYRQTLGQGPEFLTYFQNEAQLEKSRLLSDRFSAERPKGSFSTLEIQRTEQGDSAMYLCASSLATHYGYTFGSGTRLTVV.